A selection of T cell receptor beta chains follows, all from one sample in a study of brain T cells in children with intractable seizures. TCRdb's table, derived via immunoSEQ multiplex PCR, lists solely in-frame clones and lacks some. The table has approximately 40,000 clones, around 90% seen once. Sequenced material: peripheral blood, taken at surgery. All receptors derive from a girl aged 2 to 9 with tuberous sclerosis and intractable seizures. CDR3s include the opening cysteine and the closing phenylalanine or tryptophan. The D gene is left open where the match is weak. The listing skips clone size in some rows; elsewhere it reads once, few, many or a size class.

TRBV9	.	TRBJ2-7	13	.	CASSVGGRNEQYF	TGTGCCAGCAGCGTAGGGGGGCGCAACGAGCAGTACTTC
TRBV11-1	.	TRBJ2-1	16	.	CASSLARVGGSNEQFF	TGTGCCAGCAGCTTAGCGCGTGTTGGGGGCTCTAATGAGCAGTTCTTC
TRBV5-4	few	TRBJ2-7	15	.	CASSLGHAQPYEQYF	TGTGCCAGCAGCTTGGGACATGCCCAACCCTACGAGCAGTACTTC
TRBV6-5	once	TRBJ1-1	13	TRBD1	CASRGQLNTEAFF	TGTGCCAGCAGGGGACAGCTGAACACTGAAGCTTTCTTT
TRBV6-5	.	TRBJ2-7	13	TRBD2	CASSPGLFYEQYF	TGTGCCAGCAGTCCGGGACTATTCTACGAGCAGTACTTC
TRBV24-1	.	TRBJ1-2	18	.	CATSDAYGNRTGRYGYTF	TGTGCCACCAGTGATGCCTACGGGAACCGAACAGGGCGCTACGGCTACACCTTC
TRBV20-1	.	TRBJ1-5	13	.	CSASKELNQPQHF	TGCAGTGCTAGTAAGGAGTTAAATCAGCCCCAGCATTTT
TRBV7-8	.	TRBJ2-5	14	TRBD1	CASSKTGGGETQYF	TGTGCCAGCAGCAAGACAGGGGGCGGAGAGACCCAGTACTTC
TRBV12-3/TRBV12-4	.	TRBJ1-1	13	.	CASSFSSNTEAFF	TGTGCCAGCAGTTTCTCCTCGAACACTGAAGCTTTCTTT
TRBV14	few	TRBJ2-4	12	.	CASSKETGFQYF	TGTGCCAGCAGTAAAGAAACTGGGTTTCAGTACTTC
TRBV19	.	TRBJ1-3	21	TRBD1	CASSIYLLVGTGFDSGNTIYF	TGTGCCAGTAGTATATATCTCCTTGTGGGGACAGGCTTTGACTCTGGAAACACCATATATTTT
TRBV28	.	TRBJ1-2	15	.	CASSYRDVGNYGYTF	TGTGCCAGCAGTTATCGGGACGTTGGGAACTATGGCTACACCTTC
TRBV7-9	.	TRBJ2-1	17	TRBD1	CASSLTSGQYPYNEQFF	TGTGCCAGCAGCTTAACCTCGGGACAGTACCCCTACAATGAGCAGTTCTTC
TRBV6-2/TRBV6-3	.	TRBJ2-2	14	.	CASSYRGGTGELFF	TGTGCCAGCAGTTACAGGGGAGGAACCGGGGAGCTGTTTTTT